What follows are 29 T cell receptor beta chains derived from one specimen sequenced in a study of T cells after yellow fever vaccination. MiXCR, applied by TCRdb to the 5' RACE reads, yields one record per CDR3 protein. The repertoire holds about 400,000 distinct CDR3 sequences, about 6% seen once, with 15% in the top ten. Sequenced here: PBMCs, sampled 5 days after the yellow fever booster vaccination. These receptors all stem from a man between 25 and 39 years old who received the YFV17D yellow fever vaccine.

In this sample, this clonotype turned up many times. The chain has TRBV12-3 or TRBV12-4 and TRBJ2-7; D uncertain. Trimming left V 5 bases short and J 3 bases short, with 14 bases between. CDR3 length equals 14 residues. CDR3 nucleotides: TGTGCCAGCAGTCTTTACGGCGCCAACTACGAGCAGTACTTC. Its translation is CASSLYGANYEQYF.

In this sample, this clonotype turned up many times. The chain carries TRBV7-2 and TRBJ2-5, with 7 bases matching TRBD2. Germline V gene lookup returns CDR1 SGHTA and CDR2 FQGNSA. This CDR3 spans 15 amino acids. V lost 5 bases, J lost 0 bases, and 6 bases stayed unmatched. DNA of the CDR3: TGTGCCAGCAGCCGAAAAAGCGGGAACCAAGAGACCCAGTACTTC. Translating gives CASSRKSGNQETQYF.

This clonotype appeared many times. The chain joins TRBV27 to TRBJ2-7, with a tentative D call TRBD2 (6 bases). The ends were cut back, 7 bases at V and 8 bases at J, with 21 bases in the middle. Per the germline V gene, CDR1 is MNHEY and CDR2 is SMNVEV (reference sequence). The CDR3 contains 14 residues. The CDR3 DNA is TGTGCCAGCACTAAACTGAGCGGGCCCCTCCAGCAGTACTTC. It specifies CASTKLSGPLQQYF.

The V and J genes are TRBV5-1 and TRBJ2-7, with D possibly matching TRBD2 (6 bases). Trimming took off 3 bases at V and 2 bases at J, with 9 bases between the two ends. The CDR3 runs to 13 residues. Germline V CDR1 and CDR2: SGHRS, YFSETQ. The CDR3 protein is CASSSLATYEQYF. CDR3 bases: TGCGCCAGCAGCTCCCTAGCGACCTACGAGCAGTACTTC.

This clonotype has a handful of counts. The V gene is TRBV15, the J gene TRBJ2-1; 9 positions agree with TRBD2. V gave up 1 base and J gave up 6 bases; unmatched junction bases: 7. CDR1 is LNHNV and CDR2 is YYDKDF in the germline V gene (reference sequence). This CDR3 contains 16 residues. CDR3 nucleotides: TGTGCCACCAGCAGAGCAGGGGTAGCGGGGGCCAATGAGCAGTTCTTC. It codes for CATSRAGVAGANEQFF.

The V gene is TRBV18, the J gene TRBJ2-1; TRBD1 aligns across 8 bases. V lost 4 bases and J lost 5; bases outside the gene matches: 4. CDR1 and CDR2 (germline): KGHSH, LQKENI. The CDR3 loop spans 14 amino acids. CDR3 residues: CASSLRTGNNEQFF. CDR3 bases: TGTGCCAGCTCACTAAGGACAGGGAACAATGAGCAGTTCTTC.

The J gene is TRBJ2-1, the V gene TRBV7-9; D gene ambiguous. V shed 3 bases and J shed 7 bases, with 16 bases lying between them. CDR3 length: 15 residues. Germline lookup yields CDR1 SEHNR and CDR2 FQNEAQ (reference sequence). The DNA of the CDR3 is TGTGCCAGCAGCTTCGCGACCCGATCGGGTAATGAGCAGTTCTTC. It translates to CASSFATRSGNEQFF.

This clonotype was counted between two and nine times. The chain carries TRBV28 and TRBJ1-1; perhaps TRBD1 as D (6 bases). Germline V gene data show CDR1 as MDHEN and CDR2 as SYDVKM. This CDR3 is 15 amino acids long. V lost 6 bases to trimming and J lost 2 bases, with 16 bases between them. Written as DNA, the CDR3 is TGTGCCAGCAGCTCCCCCGGGGGCCCAAACACTGAAGCTTTCTTT. Its protein is CASSSPGGPNTEAFF.

Remarks on this clonotype: This CDR3 is missing its conserved last phenylalanine or tryptophan, likely due to a read error. This rearrangement joins TRBV7-2 to TRBJ2-3; D uncertain. This CDR3 is 12 amino acids long. The germline V gene has CDR1 SGHTA and CDR2 FQGNSA. Trimming shortened V by 4 bases and J by 4 bases, and 6 bases separated the two germline ends. The CDR3 sequence is CASSSRPDTQYY. CDR3 sequence (DNA): TGTGCCAGCAGCTCCCGTCCAGATACGCAGTATTAT.

The V call is TRBV6-2 or TRBV6-3, the J call TRBJ2-6; 7 bases are shared with TRBD2. In germline, CDR1 is MNHEY, CDR2 SVGEGT. The CDR3 consists of 17 residues. The CDR3 region is CAAGRGRALSGANVLTF. As DNA, the CDR3 is TGTGCAGCGGGCCGGGGGAGGGCCCTCTCTGGGGCCAACGTCCTGACTTTC.

This clonotype was counted ten times or more. The chain combines TRBV12-3 or TRBV12-4 with TRBJ2-5, with 12 bases lining up with TRBD2. V was pared by 3 bases and J by 6 bases, with 2 bases of the junction left unmatched. This CDR3 spans 14 amino acids. The CDR3 DNA sequence: TGTGCCAGCAGTTTGACTAGCGGGAGCAAGACCCAGTACTTC. It translates to CASSLTSGSKTQYF.

This clonotype has only a few counts. The chain couples TRBV6-2 or TRBV6-3 to TRBJ2-7; 14 bases match TRBD2. V trimming: 0 bases; J trimming: 0 bases; junction bases outside the gene matches: 4. Germline lookup yields CDR1 MNHEY and CDR2 SVGEGT. This CDR3 comprises 18 residues. CDR3: CASSYSGLAGESSYEQYF. The CDR3 DNA reads as TGTGCCAGCAGTTACTCGGGACTAGCGGGAGAGAGCTCCTACGAGCAGTACTTC.

This clonotype was detected only a few times. The gene calls are TRBV6-2 or TRBV6-3 and TRBJ2-1; TRBD2 matches 7 bases. V lost 7 bases and J lost 5; bases outside the gene matches: 26. Germline V gene sequence: CDR1 MNHEY, CDR2 SVGEGT. This CDR3 contains 20 residues. For the CDR3, the DNA is TGTGCCAGCAACCGCGTTGGGGGGGAGGGCCGTGAAGGGCCCCACAATGAGCAGTTCTTC. Its translation: CASNRVGGEGREGPHNEQFF.

In this sample, this clonotype turned up many times. The chain carries TRBV11-2 and TRBJ2-2, with TRBD1 identical over 9 bases. The trim removed 3 bases at V and 4 bases at J, leaving 3 bases unmatched. Per germline, CDR1 SGHAT and CDR2 FQNNGV. The CDR3 sequence is 15 residues long. For the CDR3, the DNA is TGTGCCAGCAGCTTGGGGACAGGGCGCACCGGGGAGCTGTTTTTT. Protein sequence: CASSLGTGRTGELFF. The full variable domain, with the rest looked up from reference TRBV11-2 and TRBJ2-2, is EAGVAQSPRYKIIEKRQSVAFWCNPISGHATLYWYQQILGQGPKLLIQFQNNGVVDDSQLPKDRFSAERLKGVDSTLKIQPAKLEDSAVYLCASSLGTGRTGELFFGEGSRLTVL.

V and J are TRBV25-1 and TRBJ2-7, with D possibly being TRBD1 (5 bases). Germline CDR1 reads MGHDK; CDR2 reads SYGVNS. The ends were cut back, 6 bases at V and 4 bases at J, with 10 bases in the middle. The length of the CDR3 is 12 residues. The CDR3 loop is CASRETVYEQYF. The CDR3 region has the DNA TGTGCCAGCAGGGAGACAGTTTACGAGCAGTACTTC.

This clonotype came up many times. This chain joins TRBV20-1 and TRBJ2-7, with D possibly matching TRBD1 (6 bases). V was shortened by 3 bases and J by 0 bases, with 15 bases between the two germline ends. Looked up from germline, CDR1 is DFQATT and CDR2 is SNEGSKA (reference sequence). The CDR3 runs to 15 residues. The CDR3 region is CSASRGSDSSYEQYF. In nucleotides, the CDR3 is TGCAGTGCTAGTAGAGGTTCGGACAGCTCCTACGAGCAGTACTTC.

This clonotype was seen only a few times. CDR3 region: CASSRLGVDTQYF. The CDR3 DNA reads as TGTGCCAGCAGCCGACTAGGGGTTGATACGCAGTATTTT. The genes are TRBV12-3 or TRBV12-4 and TRBJ2-3; possibly TRBD2 for D (6 bases). Trimming took off 6 bases at V and 6 bases at J, with 13 bases between the two ends. This CDR3 contains 13 residues.

This clonotype has a count of ten or more. V and J are TRBV10-3 and TRBJ2-3; a weak D match, TRBD2 (10 bases). This CDR3 comprises 15 residues. V was pared by 7 bases and J by 13 bases, with 27 bases between. Looked up from germline, CDR1 is ENHRY and CDR2 is SYGVKD. CDR3 sequence reads: CAIKGQGQVGTSEYF. The CDR3 DNA follows: TGTGCCATCAAAGGACAGGGGCAAGTTGGGACTAGCGAGTATTTT.

This clonotype was counted many times. This rearrangement joins TRBV5-1 to TRBJ2-3; 7 nucleotides agree with TRBD2. Germline assignment: CDR1 SGHRS and CDR2 YFSETQ. CDR3 length equals 15 residues. Trimming cost V 0 bases and J 4 bases; bases outside gene matches: 5. Here the CDR3 reads CASSLGLAVSDTQYF. CDR3 nucleotide sequence: TGCGCCAGCAGCTTGGGTCTAGCGGTGTCAGATACGCAGTATTTT.

The chain links TRBV30 to TRBJ2-7; D is possibly TRBD2 (5 bases). V shed 3 bases and J shed 2 bases, with 8 bases lying between them. CDR1 is GTSNPN, CDR2 SVGIG, per germline (reference sequence). This CDR3 spans 12 amino acids. CDR3 in amino acids: CAWSTGTYEQYF. The CDR3 DNA is TGTGCCTGGAGCACGGGGACCTACGAGCAGTACTTC.

This clonotype was observed a handful of times. The chain uses TRBV6-2 or TRBV6-3 and TRBJ2-1, with 16 bases identical to TRBD2. Germline values: CDR1 MNHEY, CDR2 SVGEGT. The CDR3 consists of 18 residues. The V gene end was trimmed by 4 bases and the J gene end by 8 bases; junction bases not matched to a gene: 11. CDR3 nucleotide sequence: TGTGCCAGCAGTTTGCCCCCGGGACTAGCGGGAGGGCCCGATGAGCAGTTCTTC. Protein product: CASSLPPGLAGGPDEQFF.

A few counts support this clonotype. This sequence joins TRBV2 and TRBJ2-1; 10 bases are a match to TRBD1. In germline, CDR1 is SNHLY, CDR2 FYNNEI. Trimming took 5 bases from V and 7 from J; bases not matched to a gene: 5. The CDR3 is made up of 14 amino acids. CDR3 amino acids: CASSPGQGRNEQFF. CDR3 nucleotide sequence: TGTGCCAGCAGTCCGGGACAGGGGAGAAATGAGCAGTTCTTC.

The chain carries TRBV12-3 or TRBV12-4 and TRBJ2-1; 9 nucleotides line up with TRBD2. This CDR3 has 17 amino acids. V was clipped by 4 bases and J by 4 bases; unmatched bases: 11. The chain's CDR3 is CASSSHNLAGVYNEQFF. The CDR3 region has the DNA TGTGCCAGCAGTTCCCACAATTTAGCGGGAGTATACAATGAGCAGTTCTTC.

This clonotype was counted many times. This chain joins TRBV2 and TRBJ2-1; D remains unclear. V was cut by 5 bases and J by 7 bases, with 15 bases left in between. CDR1 SNHLY and CDR2 FYNNEI come from the germline V gene. This CDR3 is built from 14 residues. The CDR3 is CASSLIASANEQFF. The CDR3 bases are TGTGCCAGCAGTCTTATAGCCTCTGCGAATGAGCAGTTCTTC.

This clonotype was counted only a few times. This chain links TRBV11-2 with TRBJ1-5; D is ambiguous. The ends were cut back, 5 bases at V and 0 bases at J, with 20 bases in the middle. Germline CDR1 SGHAT, CDR2 FQNNGV. This CDR3 contains 18 residues. The CDR3 nucleotides are TGTGCCAGCAGCAGAAAGGTCGGCGGATGGGATAGCAATCAGCCCCAGCATTTT. This encodes CASSRKVGGWDSNQPQHF.

The chain couples TRBV7-2 to TRBJ2-7, with D perhaps TRBD2 (6 bases). CDR1 and CDR2 from the germline V gene are SGHTA and FQGNSA. The ends were cut back, 3 bases at V and 6 bases at J, with 18 bases in the middle. CDR3 length: 15 residues. The CDR3 protein is CASSFGGTGGGEQYF. The CDR3 DNA reads as TGTGCCAGCAGCTTTGGCGGGACCGGGGGAGGCGAGCAGTACTTC.

This clonotype was counted many times. V is TRBV5-1 and J is TRBJ2-1, with D uncertain. Trimming pared 1 base from V and 7 bases from J, leaving 15 bases between. The CDR3 runs 15 residues. Germline V gene data show CDR1 as SGHRS and CDR2 as YFSETQ. In DNA form, the CDR3 reads TGCGCCAGCAGCTTGCTCCCTAGAACCCAAAATGAGCAGTTCTTC. This gives the protein CASSLLPRTQNEQFF. Full variable domain (rest looked up from reference TRBV5-1 and TRBJ2-1): KAGVTQTPRYLIKTRGQQVTLSCSPISGHRSVSWYQQTPGQGLQFLFEYFSETQRNKGNFPGRFSGRQFSNSRSEMNVSTLELGDSALYLCASSLLPRTQNEQFFGPGTRLTVL.

This clonotype was counted a few times. The V gene is TRBV28, the J gene TRBJ2-7; TRBD2 matches at 12 bases. The V segment lost 2 bases and the J segment 5 bases; nucleotides outside the gene matches: 4. The CDR3 has 15 residues. Germline loops: CDR1 MDHEN, CDR2 SYDVKM. The CDR3 nucleotides are TGTGCCAGCAGTTTACTAGCGGGAGGGAAGAACGAGCAGTACTTC. Its protein is CASSLLAGGKNEQYF.

This clonotype was counted ten times or more. This sequence joins TRBV12-3 or TRBV12-4 and TRBJ2-5; D may be TRBD2 (6 bases). The CDR3 sequence is 14 residues long. V shed 4 bases and J shed 0 bases, with 9 bases lying between them. The CDR3 reads CASSWGGDQETQYF. The CDR3 nucleotides are TGTGCCAGCAGTTGGGGAGGAGACCAAGAGACCCAGTACTTC.